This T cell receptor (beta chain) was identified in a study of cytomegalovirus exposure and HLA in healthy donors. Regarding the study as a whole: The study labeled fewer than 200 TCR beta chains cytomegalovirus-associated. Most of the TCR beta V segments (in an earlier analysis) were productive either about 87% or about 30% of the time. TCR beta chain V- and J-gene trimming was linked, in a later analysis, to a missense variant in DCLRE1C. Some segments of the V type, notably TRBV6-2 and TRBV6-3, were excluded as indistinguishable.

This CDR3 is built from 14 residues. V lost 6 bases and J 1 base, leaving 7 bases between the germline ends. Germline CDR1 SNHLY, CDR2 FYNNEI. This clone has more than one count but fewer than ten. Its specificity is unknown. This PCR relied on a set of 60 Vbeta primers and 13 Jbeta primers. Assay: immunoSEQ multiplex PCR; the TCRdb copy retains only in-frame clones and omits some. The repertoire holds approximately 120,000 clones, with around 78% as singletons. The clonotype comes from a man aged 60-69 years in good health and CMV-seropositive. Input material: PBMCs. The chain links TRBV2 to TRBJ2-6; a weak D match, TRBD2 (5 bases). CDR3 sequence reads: CASRWESGANVLTF. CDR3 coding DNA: TGTGCCAGCAGGTGGGAGTCTGGGGCCAACGTCCTGACTTTC.